Given below is one TCR beta chain in context. Its matching antigen is unknown. This sample was taken from a study of cytomegalovirus exposure and HLA in healthy donors. Overall study results and limits: HLA allele associations emerged for fewer than 20,000 TCR beta sequences in a later analysis, at 0.05 false discovery rate.

Per germline, CDR1 MDHEN and CDR2 SYDVKM. Trimming shortened V by 6 bases and J by 1 base, and 12 bases separated the two germline ends. The CDR3 has 14 residues. Both 60 Vbeta primers and 13 Jbeta primers went into the PCR. Data came from immunoSEQ multiplex PCR; TCRdb stores just in-frame clones and leaves some out. The sample shows about 150,000 clones, 61% of them seen only once. The gene calls are TRBV28 and TRBJ1-1; D might be TRBD1 (5 bases). Material for sequencing was PBMCs. This TCR derives from a male donor in good health and CMV-seronegative. The chain's CDR3 is CASRGGGTNTEAFF. CDR3 in DNA: TGTGCCAGCAGGGGCGGGGGTACGAACACTGAAGCTTTCTTT.